The 29 T cell receptor beta chains below all came from one sample that was sequenced in a study of Graves' ophthalmopathy and Graves' hyperthyroidism. The authors amplified TCR beta CDR3 regions from RNA transcripts. RT-PCR was first run with HTBI primers, then multiplex PCR in a second round. Each CDR3 protein is one row after TCRdb ran MiXCR on the multiplex PCR reads. There are hundreds of thousands of distinct CDR3 sequences in the sample; 45% to 55% occur only once, and roughly 45% lies in the top ten. The sample taken for sequencing was peripheral blood. These receptors were collected from an adult man with Graves' ophthalmopathy.

The genes are TRBV9 and TRBJ2-7; 7 nucleotides match TRBD2. Germline CDR1 is SGDLS and CDR2 is YYNGEE. Losses at the gene ends were 4 bases for V and 0 bases for J; bases not matched to a gene: 4. This CDR3 region has 14 residues. CDR3 residues: CASSPSGDSYEQYF. CDR3 in DNA: TGTGCCAGCAGCCCAAGCGGGGACTCCTACGAGCAGTACTTC.

To note about this clonotype: The CDR3 ends on some other residue instead of the conserved phenylalanine or tryptophan, so this is likely a read error. This chain connects TRBV29-1 to TRBJ2-5; the match to TRBD1 covers 9 bases. After removal of 7 bases from V and 5 bases from J, the junction contained 8 bases not matched to a gene. Germline-derived CDR1 and CDR2 are SQVTM and ANQGSEA. The CDR3 is 13 residues long. The CDR3 sequence: CSGGQGGAETQYL. The CDR3 nucleotides are TGCAGCGGGGGACAGGGAGGGGCCGAGACCCAGTACCTC.

The V gene is TRBV19, the J gene TRBJ2-7; D ambiguous. The CDR3 contains 11 residues. In germline, CDR1 is LNHDA, CDR2 SQIVND (reference sequence). The chain's CDR3 is CASSMKGPGRV. CDR3 in DNA: TGTGCCAGTAGTATGAAAGGTCCGGGTAGGGTA.

The chain has TRBV7-9 and TRBJ2-3; 8 bases match TRBD2. The CDR3 totals 14 residues. CDR1 and CDR2 (germline): SEHNR, FQNEAQ (reference sequence). Trimming cost V 3 bases and J 8 bases; bases outside gene matches: 7. As DNA, the CDR3 is TGTGCCAGCAGCTTGTCCGGGGGGGGCGGTACGCAGTATTTT. This translates into CASSLSGGGGTQYF.

This sequence joins TRBV7-2 and TRBJ2-7, with 8 bases aligning to TRBD2. The V gene end was trimmed by 6 bases and the J gene end by 3 bases; junction bases not matched to a gene: 7. CDR3 length: 14 amino acids. Germline CDR1 SGHTA, CDR2 FQGNSA. In nucleotides, the CDR3 is TGTGCCAGCAGGCCCGGGGGGACTAGCTACGAGCAGTACTTC. Translation gives CASRPGGTSYEQYF.

The chain has TRBV20-1 and TRBJ2-5; perhaps D is TRBD1 or TRBD2 (6 bases each). The J call may be faulty, since TRBJ2-1 better matches the DNA end. The CDR3 has 12 residues. Germline lookup yields CDR1 DFQATT and CDR2 SNEGSKA (reference sequence). This CDR3 reads CSARAEGDEQFF. The CDR3 region has the DNA TGCAGTGCTAGAGCGGAGGGGGATGAGCAGTTCTTC.

This clonotype showed up many times. An end of the junction does not agree with germline; a read error may underlie this. The gene calls are TRBV5-1 and TRBJ2-7, with a tentative D call TRBD1 (5 bases). Per the germline V gene, CDR1 is SGHRS and CDR2 is YFSETQ. The CDR3 contains 12 residues. In nucleotides, the CDR3 is TGTGCCAGCAGCTTCGACAGCTACGAGCAGTACTTC. Its translation: CASSFDSYEQYF. Complete variable domain (other parts from reference TRBV5-1 and TRBJ2-7): KAGVTQTPRYLIKTRGQQVTLSCSPISGHRSVSWYQQTPGQGLQFLFEYFSETQRNKGNFPGRFSGRQFSNSRSEMNVSTLELGDSALYLCASSFDSYEQYFGPGTRLTVT.

This clonotype was seen a few times. The J gene is TRBJ2-5, the V gene TRBV5-1; no definite D call. Trimming took off 0 bases at V and 7 bases at J, with 13 bases between the two ends. CDR1 and CDR2 (germline): SGHRS, YFSETQ. CDR3 length equals 14 residues. CDR3 in amino acids: CASSLDQALVTQYF. The CDR3 DNA reads as TGCGCCAGCAGCTTGGACCAGGCCCTGGTGACCCAGTACTTC.

This clonotype was detected many times. This chain joins TRBV24-1 and TRBJ1-2; perhaps TRBD1 as D (5 bases). Germline-derived CDR1 and CDR2 are KGHDR and SFDVKD. This CDR3 has 16 amino acids. The V end lost 5 bases, the J end lost 0 bases, and 15 bases lay between the germline ends. CDR3 nucleotide sequence: TGTGCCACCAGTGGACCGACAGCTCCGGCTAACTATGGCTACACCTTC. Protein: CATSGPTAPANYGYTF.

Comments on this clonotype: The junction shows a germline mismatch at one end, possibly a read error. The chain joins TRBV5-4 to TRBJ2-6; 11 nucleotides align to TRBD2. CDR1 and CDR2 (germline): SGHNT, YYREEE (reference sequence). This CDR3 has 16 residues. The CDR3 region has the DNA TGTGCCGGCAGCTTACTAGCGGGAGCTGGGGCCAACGTCCTGACTTTC. Its protein product is CAGSLLAGAGANVLTF.

The chain combines TRBV20-1 with TRBJ2-2; D unclear. CDR3 length: 15 amino acids. The germline V and J ends were trimmed by 3 bases and 0 bases, with 11 bases remaining between them. Looked up from germline, CDR1 is DFQATT and CDR2 is SNEGSKA (reference sequence). The chain's CDR3 is CSASRAGSNTGELFF. CDR3 DNA: TGCAGTGCTAGCCGGGCAGGATCGAACACCGGGGAGCTGTTTTTT.

The rearrangement uses TRBV30 and TRBJ1-2; TRBD1 aligns across 7 bases. Trimming at V came to 3 bases and at J to 1 base, leaving 5 bases not matched to a gene. Germline CDR1 GTSNPN, CDR2 SVGIG (reference sequence). There are 14 residues in the CDR3. The chain's CDR3 is CAWRGDSINYGYTF. The DNA of the CDR3 is TGTGCCTGGAGAGGGGACAGTATTAACTATGGCTACACCTTC. The full variable domain, its missing parts supplied by reference TRBV30 and TRBJ1-2, is SQTIHQWPATLVQPVGSPLSLECTVEGTSNPNLYWYRQAAGRGLQLLFYSVGIGQISSEVPQNLSASRPQDRQFILSSKKLLLSDSGFYLCAWRGDSINYGYTFGSGTRLTVV.

Sample share makes this clonotype medium-sized. The genes are TRBV2 and TRBJ1-6, with 8 bases lining up with TRBD1. The V gene's germline CDR1 is SNHLY and CDR2 FYNNEI. The V and J ends lost 8 bases and 5 bases, in that order; junction bases with no gene match: 5. This CDR3 is built from 14 residues. The CDR3 coding sequence is TGTGCCAGCGTGGACAGGGTCGATAATTCACCCCTCCACTTT. It specifies CASVDRVDNSPLHF. Based on the CDR3 plus reference TRBV2 and TRBJ1-6, the full variable domain is EPEVTQTPSHQVTQMGQEVILRCVPISNHLYFYWYRQILGQKVEFLVSFYNNEISEKSEIFDDQFSVERPDGSNFTLKIRSTKLEDSAMYFCASVDRVDNSPLHFGNGTRLTVT.

This sequence joins TRBV7-9 and TRBJ1-2; D is uncertain. Germline assignment: CDR1 SEHNR and CDR2 FQNEAQ (reference sequence). This CDR3 is 12 amino acids long. The V end lost 7 bases, the J end lost 1 base, and 7 bases lay between the germline ends. The CDR3 here is CASIRDNYGYTF. CDR3 DNA sequence: TGTGCCAGCATCCGGGATAACTATGGCTACACCTTC.

The chain is built from TRBV11-2 and TRBJ1-1; the D gene is possibly TRBD1 (5 bases). Trimming left V 5 bases short and J 3 bases short, with 25 bases between. This CDR3 region has 18 residues. Germline V lookup: CDR1 SGHAT, CDR2 FQNNGV. CDR3 in amino acids: CASSPTLDSFRVDTEAFF. The CDR3 DNA follows: TGTGCCAGCAGCCCCACCCTAGACAGCTTTAGGGTAGACACTGAAGCTTTCTTT.

The chain couples TRBV2 to TRBJ1-1, with D maybe TRBD1 (5 bases). Deletions cut 7 bases from V and 1 base from J, with 13 bases between. The CDR3 contains 14 residues. Germline values: CDR1 SNHLY, CDR2 FYNNEI. CDR3 loop: CASKEGSGNTEAFF. The CDR3 DNA sequence: TGTGCCAGCAAGGAGGGGTCTGGGAACACTGAAGCTTTCTTT. Supplemented by reference TRBV2 and TRBJ1-1, the full variable domain reads EPEVTQTPSHQVTQMGQEVILRCVPISNHLYFYWYRQILGQKVEFLVSFYNNEISEKSEIFDDQFSVERPDGSNFTLKIRSTKLEDSAMYFCASKEGSGNTEAFFGQGTRLTVV.

The V and J genes are TRBV13 and TRBJ1-4, with D possibly TRBD1 on 6 matching bases. Germline loops: CDR1 PRHDT, CDR2 FYEKMQ (reference sequence). V was trimmed by 5 bases and J by 8 bases, leaving 15 bases between them. The CDR3 has 14 residues. The CDR3 reads CASSQTRGSEKLFF. The CDR3 DNA reads as TGTGCCAGCAGCCAAACCAGGGGAAGCGAAAAACTGTTTTTT.

The chain joins TRBV6-5 to TRBJ2-7; D perhaps matches TRBD1 (6 bases). CDR3 length: 12 residues. Germline CDR1 is MNHEY and CDR2 is SVGAGI. V dropped 2 bases and J dropped 6 bases, with 8 bases sitting between them. The CDR3 DNA follows: TGTGCCAGCAGTTACGAAGGGGGCGAGCAGTACTTC. This sequence encodes CASSYEGGEQYF.

This clonotype was observed a handful of times. The J gene is TRBJ1-6, the V gene TRBV5-4, with 7 bases aligning to TRBD1. Trimming cost V 5 bases and J 7 bases; bases outside gene matches: 3. Looked up from germline, CDR1 is SGHNT and CDR2 is YYREEE (reference sequence). The length of the CDR3 is 13 residues. CDR3 DNA sequence: TGTGCCAGCAGATTACAGGGGAATTCACCCCTCCACTTT. This encodes CASRLQGNSPLHF.

This chain connects TRBV27 to TRBJ2-6; tentative D call: TRBD2 (6 bases). Per germline, CDR1 MNHEY and CDR2 SMNVEV (reference sequence). This CDR3 region has 16 residues. V was clipped by 2 bases and J by 4 bases, with 12 bases between them. CDR3 residues: CASSLGGFGGANVLTF. For the CDR3, the DNA is TGTGCCAGCAGTTTAGGAGGGTTCGGAGGGGCCAACGTCCTGACTTTC.

The rearrangement joins TRBV10-2 to TRBJ1-5; the D is unclear. CDR1 WSHSY and CDR2 SAAADI come from the germline V gene. The V end lost 0 bases, the J end lost 12 bases, and 9 bases lay between the germline ends. The CDR3 runs 12 residues. The CDR3 DNA sequence: TGCGCCAGCAGTGAGTCGGGCTTGTTCCAGCATTTT. It yields the protein CASSESGLFQHF.

The chain employs TRBV20-1 and TRBJ2-7, with D possibly being TRBD2 (5 bases). Per germline, CDR1 DFQATT and CDR2 SNEGSKA (reference sequence). Deletions cut 3 bases from V and 3 bases from J, with 15 bases between. The CDR3 extends over 14 amino acids. This CDR3 reads CSARNDRENYEQYF. In DNA, the CDR3 is TGCAGTGCTAGGAATGATCGGGAAAACTACGAGCAGTACTTC.

This clonotype showed up just a few times. CDR3 amino acids: CASRMERYTEAFF. The CDR3 nucleotides read TGTGCCAGCAGAATGGAGAGATACACTGAAGCTTTCTTT. The chain carries TRBV6-1 and TRBJ1-1; the D is unclear. Trimming took off 6 bases at V and 3 bases at J, with 11 bases between the two ends. Germline V CDR1 and CDR2: MNHNS, SASEGT. The length of the CDR3 is 13 residues.

In this sample, this clonotype turned up a few times. The genes are TRBV11-1 and TRBJ1-1; 7 positions match TRBD1. The germline CDR1 and CDR2 sequences are SGHAT and FQDESV (reference sequence). This CDR3 is built from 19 residues. V lost 3 bases to trimming and J lost 1 base; unmatched junction nucleotides: 17. The CDR3 region is CASSFSLFQGGWANTEAFF. The DNA of the CDR3 is TGTGCCAGCAGCTTTAGTTTATTCCAGGGGGGCTGGGCGAACACTGAAGCTTTCTTT.

In the case of this clonotype: At one end the junction does not follow the germline gene, possibly because of a read error. The J gene is TRBJ2-5, the V gene TRBV10-3; maybe TRBD2 (5 bases). There are 15 residues in the CDR3. Germline V gives CDR1 ENHRY, CDR2 SYGVKD. In DNA form, the CDR3 reads TGTGCCAGCAGTTTACGGGGAAGCGAACAAGAGACCCAGTACTTC. It translates to CASSLRGSEQETQYF.

In regard to this clonotype: One junction end disagrees with the germline gene, perhaps due to a read error. CDR3 residues: CASSSSPRGSGRTEAF. CDR3 nucleotides: TGTGCCAGCAGCTCTAGTCCCAGGGGGTCCGGTCGGACTGAAGCTTTC. The rearrangement links TRBV5-5 to TRBJ2-6; 7 nucleotides match TRBD1. Germline V gives CDR1 SGHKS, CDR2 YYEKEE (reference sequence). The CDR3 is 16 amino acids.

This clonotype was seen only once. The chain combines TRBV29-1 with TRBJ2-7, with D possibly matching TRBD2 (5 bases). Germline V gene sequence: CDR1 SQVTM, CDR2 ANQGSEA. The CDR3 covers 16 residues. V was clipped by 4 bases and J by 3 bases, with 22 bases between them. The CDR3, as DNA: TGCAGCGTTGGGCCCTTCCAGGCGGCGGGCGGCTACGAGCAGTACTTC. Amino acid sequence: CSVGPFQAAGGYEQYF.

The V and J genes are TRBV5-1 and TRBJ2-7, with 8 bases fitting TRBD1. The junction had 4 bases not matched to a gene; V was cut back by 2 bases and J by 3 bases. The CDR3 is 14 amino acids. Germline V gives CDR1 SGHRS, CDR2 YFSETQ. DNA of the CDR3: TGCGCCAGCAGCTTTGGGACAGGCCACTACGAGCAGTACTTC. Translating gives CASSFGTGHYEQYF. Full variable domain (rest looked up from reference TRBV5-1 and TRBJ2-7): KAGVTQTPRYLIKTRGQQVTLSCSPISGHRSVSWYQQTPGQGLQFLFEYFSETQRNKGNFPGRFSGRQFSNSRSEMNVSTLELGDSALYLCASSFGTGHYEQYFGPGTRLTVT.

This clonotype turned up a few times. The chain combines TRBV7-9 with TRBJ2-2; TRBD2 agrees at 9 bases. Trimming removed 5 bases from V and 0 bases from J; junction bases left unmatched: 13. Germline values: CDR1 SEHNR, CDR2 FQNEAQ (reference sequence). The CDR3 loop spans 19 amino acids. CDR3 in amino acids: CASSPDRLTSGTNTGELFF. The DNA for the CDR3 is TGTGCCAGCAGCCCGGACAGGCTGACTAGCGGCACGAACACCGGGGAGCTGTTTTTT.